This T cell receptor beta chain was obtained from a study of blood T cells in healthy people across ages (dated by TCRdb to the mid-2010s). With regard to the full study: Template switching captured roughly one uniquely barcoded TCR beta cDNA molecule per two T cells in model experiments. The study measured age-related changes in TCR beta repertoire diversity using deep sequencing normalized with unique cDNA molecular identifiers. The donors were split into four age groups: young (average approximately 16 years), middle-aged (roughly 42), aged (more than 55) and long-lived (about 74). To avoid experimental bias, donors of different ages were spread randomly across the sequencing lanes. Using the same blood draw, the study looked at two additional independent replicas of 1 million unique cDNA reads for two donors, one aged 18 to 30 and the other aged 80 or older. The full study reports these points: Total diversity estimates from one million sequenced T cells were considered lower bounds and underestimates. A strong correlation was found between observed TCR beta diversity and the percentage of naive T cells measured by flow cytometry. Since profiling was done on bulk unsorted PBMCs, naive and antigen-experienced compartments could not be conclusively compared. Compared with the aged group, the long-lived group had more naive CD4+ T cells, fewer expanded clones and increased TCR diversity, a pattern suggesting age selection. Observed TCR beta diversity per million T cells fell roughly linearly with age, and a significant reduction was already apparent by age about 36. Donor CMV infection status was unknown, potentially confounding age-related changes in expanded clonotypes.

Systemically healthy Caucasian individuals from Russia, 35 to 50 in total and aged roughly 6 to 100 years, were included as donors. Each donor gave roughly 9 milliliters of peripheral blood, drawn into EDTA-treated Vacutainer tubes. Ficoll-Paque density-gradient centrifugation was used to isolate PBMCs, with at least 7 million per sample. Total RNA, at least 5.5 micrograms per sample, was extracted from PBMCs with Trizol reagent. For every donor, an aliquot of PBMCs went through flow cytometry to measure the percentages of naive CD45RAhigh/CD27high T cells. This clonotype was found a few times. Its antigen remains unidentified. Base qualities were left out, and no much larger clone turns up one base away. The protocol used for the library was 5' RACE. TCRdb names Illumina HiSeq 2500 as the instrument used. A second roughly 6 to 12 cycle PCR used a sample-barcoded 5' primer and a J-beta primer mix. Each TCR beta cDNA molecule received a unique molecular identifier from a template-switch 5' adaptor carrying 12 random nucleotides. Each sample yielded at least 3 million CDR3-containing paired-end reads. First-strand cDNA was synthesized from all RNA with the Mint cDNA synthesis kit, primed by a TRBC-specific oligonucleotide. After uracil-DNA glycosylase treatment, a first 18-cycle PCR used universal primers M1SS and BC2_uni_R on all cDNA. Per the source publication's procedure: For normalization, 1 million high-quality reads, each with a distinct molecular identifier, were randomly selected from each sample. Reads sharing molecular identifiers were discarded rather than binned into consensus sequences. MiTCR, run with a Q25 quality threshold and the strictest error-elimination algorithm, handled CDR3 identification, clonotype clustering and error correction. A nonparametric unseen species model using Euler transformation provided a lower-bound estimate of total TCR beta diversity. TCRdb handled the public reads itself, with Q25 trimming in fastp and clone calling in MiXCR, and kept productive beta chains. A single entry per CDR3 protein holds the most common genes and DNA from its merged rows. These V and J calls derive from TCRdb rather than the authors' analysis. This sample holds 650,000 to 1,000,000 distinct CDR3 sequences; under 40% were observed only once. The ten largest clones capture 10% to 15% of the sample.

Source material: blood. The TCR comes from a man aged 18 to 30 in good health.

CDR3 protein: CASSPTGLQAYEQYF. The sequenced DNA: TGTGCCAGCAGCCCAACGGGATTACAAGCCTACGAGCAGTACTTC. Rearrangement joined TRBV5-6 to TRBJ2-7; matching of 5 bases hints at TRBD2 as the D gene. The CDR3 covers 15 residues, taking in both the cysteine and the phenylalanine. CDR3 DNA is the only sequence kept; it has 45 bases, read in frame from the first base. CDR1 and CDR2 (SGHDT, YYEEEE) derive from the germline V gene. The V and J ends are trimmed by 4 bases and 2 bases, leaving 16 bases between them.